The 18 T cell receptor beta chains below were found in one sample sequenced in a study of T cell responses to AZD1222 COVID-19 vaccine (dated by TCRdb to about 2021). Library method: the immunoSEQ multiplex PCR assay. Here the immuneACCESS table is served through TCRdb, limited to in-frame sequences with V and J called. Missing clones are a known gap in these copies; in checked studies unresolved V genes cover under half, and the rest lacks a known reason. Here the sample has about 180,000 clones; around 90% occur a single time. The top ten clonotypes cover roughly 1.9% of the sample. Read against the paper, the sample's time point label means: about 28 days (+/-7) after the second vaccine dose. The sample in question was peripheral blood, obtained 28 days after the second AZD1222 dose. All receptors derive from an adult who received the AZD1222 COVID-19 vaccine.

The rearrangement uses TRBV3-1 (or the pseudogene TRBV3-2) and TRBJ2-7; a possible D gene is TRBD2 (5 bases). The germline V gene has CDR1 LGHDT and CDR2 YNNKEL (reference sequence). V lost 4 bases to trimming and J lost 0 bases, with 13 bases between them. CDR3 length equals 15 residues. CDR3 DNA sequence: TGTGCCAGCAGCCGACGTGGACTTGCCTCCTACGAGCAGTACTTC. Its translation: CASSRRGLASYEQYF.

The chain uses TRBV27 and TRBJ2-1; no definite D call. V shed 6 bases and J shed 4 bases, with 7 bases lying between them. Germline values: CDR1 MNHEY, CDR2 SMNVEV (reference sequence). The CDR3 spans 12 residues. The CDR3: CASRTQYNEQFF. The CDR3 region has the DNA TGTGCCAGCAGGACACAATACAATGAGCAGTTCTTC.

CDR3 protein: CASRTGASYNEQFF. CDR3 bases: TGTGCCAGCAGGACAGGGGCCTCCTACAATGAGCAGTTCTTC. This chain connects TRBV6-5 to TRBJ2-1; 8 bases are shared with TRBD1. This CDR3 spans 14 amino acids. Germline CDR1 and CDR2: MNHEY and SVGAGI. The ends lost 6 bases at V and 0 bases at J; junction bases unmatched: 1.

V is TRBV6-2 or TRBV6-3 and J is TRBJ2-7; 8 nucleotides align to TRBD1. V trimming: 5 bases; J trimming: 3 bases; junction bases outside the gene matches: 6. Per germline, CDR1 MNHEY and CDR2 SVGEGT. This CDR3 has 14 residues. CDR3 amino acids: CASSPWTGLYEQYF. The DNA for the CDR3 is TGTGCCAGCAGTCCCTGGACAGGGCTCTACGAGCAGTACTTC.

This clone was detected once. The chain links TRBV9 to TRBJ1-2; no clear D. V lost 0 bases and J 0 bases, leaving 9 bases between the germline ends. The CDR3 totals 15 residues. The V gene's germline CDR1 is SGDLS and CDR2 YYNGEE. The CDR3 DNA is TGTGCCAGCAGCGTAGGAACAGCTACTAACTATGGCTACACCTTC. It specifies CASSVGTATNYGYTF. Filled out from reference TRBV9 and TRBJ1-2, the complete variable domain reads DSGVTQTPKHLITATGQRVTLRCSPRSGDLSVYWYQQSLDQGLQFLIQYYNGEERAKGNILERFSAQQFPDLHSELNLSSLELGDSALYFCASSVGTATNYGYTFGSGTRLTVV.

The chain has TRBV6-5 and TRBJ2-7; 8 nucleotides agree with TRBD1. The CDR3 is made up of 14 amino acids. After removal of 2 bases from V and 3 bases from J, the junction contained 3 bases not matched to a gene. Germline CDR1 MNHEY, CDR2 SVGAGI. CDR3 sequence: CASSYATGDYEQYF. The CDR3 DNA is TGTGCCAGCAGTTACGCGACAGGGGACTACGAGCAGTACTTC.

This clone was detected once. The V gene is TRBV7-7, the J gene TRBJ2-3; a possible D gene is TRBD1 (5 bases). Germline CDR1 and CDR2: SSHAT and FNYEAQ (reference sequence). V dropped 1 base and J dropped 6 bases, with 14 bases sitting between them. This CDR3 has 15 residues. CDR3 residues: CASSLGAQVGDTQYF. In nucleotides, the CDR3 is TGTGCCAGCAGCTTAGGAGCACAGGTGGGGGATACGCAGTATTTT.

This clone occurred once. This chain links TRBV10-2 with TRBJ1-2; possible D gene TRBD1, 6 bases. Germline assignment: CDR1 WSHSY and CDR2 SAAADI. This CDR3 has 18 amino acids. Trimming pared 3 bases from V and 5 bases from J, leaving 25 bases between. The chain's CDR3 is CASSDPGGGGRTSYGYTF. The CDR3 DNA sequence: TGCGCCAGCAGTGACCCGGGCGGGGGGGGCAGAACCTCATATGGCTACACCTTC.

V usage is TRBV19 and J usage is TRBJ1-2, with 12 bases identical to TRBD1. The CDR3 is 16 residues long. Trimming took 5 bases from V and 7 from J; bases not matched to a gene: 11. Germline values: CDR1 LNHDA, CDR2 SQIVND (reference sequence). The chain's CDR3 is CASSAPTGTGGVGYTF. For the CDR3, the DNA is TGTGCCAGTAGTGCCCCCACCGGGACAGGGGGCGTTGGCTACACCTTC.

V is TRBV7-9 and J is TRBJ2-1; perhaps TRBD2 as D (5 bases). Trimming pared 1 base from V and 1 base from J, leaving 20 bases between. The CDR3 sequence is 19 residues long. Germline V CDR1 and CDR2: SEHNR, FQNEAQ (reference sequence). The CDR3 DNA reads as TGTGCCAGCAGCTTAGGGTCCCTACTAGTCATCTCATCCTACAATGAGCAGTTCTTC. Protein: CASSLGSLLVISSYNEQFF.

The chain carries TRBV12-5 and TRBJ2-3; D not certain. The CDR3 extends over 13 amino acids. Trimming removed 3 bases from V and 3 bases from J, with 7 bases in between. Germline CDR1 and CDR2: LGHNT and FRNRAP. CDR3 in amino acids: CASGFAPTDTQYF. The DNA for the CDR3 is TGTGCTAGTGGTTTCGCGCCGACAGATACGCAGTATTTT. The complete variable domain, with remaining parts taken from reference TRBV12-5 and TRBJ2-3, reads DARVTQTPRHKVTEMGQEVTMRCQPILGHNTVFWYRQTMMQGLELLAYFRNRAPLDDSGMPKDRFSAEMPDATLATLKIQPSEPRDSAVYFCASGFAPTDTQYFGPGTRLTVL.

CDR3 loop: CASSLMRETQYF. In DNA form, the CDR3 reads TGTGCCAGCAGCCTTATGAGGGAGACCCAGTACTTC. This chain connects TRBV7-6 to TRBJ2-5; D gene uncertain. V dropped 5 bases and J dropped 5 bases, with 9 bases sitting between them. In germline, CDR1 is SGHVS, CDR2 FNYEAQ. The CDR3 contains 12 residues.

CDR3 amino acids: CASSAYPGGNNSPLHF. The CDR3 DNA follows: TGTGCCAGCAGTGCTTACCCAGGGGGCAATAATTCACCCCTCCACTTT. The chain recombines TRBV7-3 with TRBJ1-6, with 8 bases that match TRBD1. Germline lookup yields CDR1 SGHTA and CDR2 FQGTGA. The CDR3 length is 16 residues. V lost 6 bases, J lost 5 bases, and 9 bases stayed unmatched.

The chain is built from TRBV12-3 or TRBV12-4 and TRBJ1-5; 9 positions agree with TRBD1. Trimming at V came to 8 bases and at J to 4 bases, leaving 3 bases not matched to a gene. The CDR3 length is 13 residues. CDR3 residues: CASQGQGNQPQHF. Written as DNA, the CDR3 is TGTGCCAGCCAGGGACAGGGAAATCAGCCCCAGCATTTT.

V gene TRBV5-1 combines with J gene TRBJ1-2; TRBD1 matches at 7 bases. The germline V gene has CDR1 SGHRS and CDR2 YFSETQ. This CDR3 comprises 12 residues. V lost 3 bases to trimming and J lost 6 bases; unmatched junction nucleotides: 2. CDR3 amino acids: CASSWDRNGYTF. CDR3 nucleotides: TGCGCCAGCAGCTGGGACAGAAATGGCTACACCTTC.

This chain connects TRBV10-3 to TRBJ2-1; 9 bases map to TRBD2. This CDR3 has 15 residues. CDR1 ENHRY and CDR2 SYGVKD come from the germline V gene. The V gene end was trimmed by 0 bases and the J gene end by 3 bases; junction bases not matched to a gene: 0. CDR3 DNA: TGTGCCATCAGTGAGTCTAGCGGGGGCTACAATGAGCAGTTCTTC. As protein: CAISESSGGYNEQFF.

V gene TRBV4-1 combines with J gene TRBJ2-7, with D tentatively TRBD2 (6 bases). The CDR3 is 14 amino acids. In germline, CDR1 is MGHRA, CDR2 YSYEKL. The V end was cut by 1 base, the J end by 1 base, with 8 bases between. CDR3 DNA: TGCGCCAGCAGCCAAGGGCGGGGATCCTACGAGCAGTACTTC. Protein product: CASSQGRGSYEQYF.

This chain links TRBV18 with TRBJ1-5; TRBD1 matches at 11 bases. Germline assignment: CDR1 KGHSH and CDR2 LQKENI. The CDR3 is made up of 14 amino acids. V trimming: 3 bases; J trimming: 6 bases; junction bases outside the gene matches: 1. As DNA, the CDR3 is TGTGCCAGCTCACCTGGGACAGGGGGTCAGCCCCAGCATTTT. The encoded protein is CASSPGTGGQPQHF.